This is a list of T cell receptor beta chains from one sample in a study of blood T cells in healthy people across ages. A single record per CDR3 protein comes from TCRdb applying MiXCR to the 5' RACE reads. This table holds around 1.5 million distinct CDR3 sequences, approximately 38% found once. The specimen was blood. These receptors were taken from a woman aged 18-29 years in good health. Both conserved end residues are part of each CDR3. The D gene is left open where the match is weak. For some rows the clone size is stated as once, few or many, or as a class when expanded; others skip it.

TRBD2,TRBJ2-5,TRBV7-8,NA,TGTGCCAGCCTTTTACTAGCGGGACAAGAGACCCAGTACTTC,CASLLLAGQETQYF
NA,TRBJ2-5,TRBV20-1,many,TGCAGTGCTAGAGATCTAGGCGGAGAGACCCAGTACTTC,CSARDLGGETQYF
NA,TRBJ2-3,TRBV20-1,few,TGCAGTGCTAAACGCGTGTCCAACACAGATACGCAGTATTTT,CSAKRVSNTDTQYF
NA,TRBJ1-6,TRBV4-1,many,TGCGCCAGCAGCCAAGACAGGAATTCACCCCTCCACTTT,CASSQDRNSPLHF
TRBD1,TRBJ2-5,TRBV20-1,NA,TGCAGTGCCCTACAGGGGTCTGAGGAGACCCAGTACTTC,CSALQGSEETQYF
TRBD2,TRBJ2-1,TRBV11-2,few,TGTGCCAGCAGCTTAGGGGGTAGCGGGACCAATGAGCAGTTCTTC,CASSLGGSGTNEQFF
NA,TRBJ1-2,TRBV29-1,NA,TGCAGCGTTGCCATCATGTGGAGGAGCCACGGTAACTATGGCTACACCTTC,CSVAIMWRSHGNYGYTF
TRBD2,TRBJ2-7,TRBV7-9,NA,TGTGCCAGCAGCAAAAGCGGGAGGGGATACAATGAGCAGTACTTC,CASSKSGRGYNEQYF
TRBD2,TRBJ2-7,TRBV12-3/TRBV12-4,NA,TGTGCCAGCAGCTACAGCGGGGGGGCCGCCTACGAGCAGTACTTC,CASSYSGGAAYEQYF
TRBD1,TRBJ1-6,TRBV5-1,once,TGTTCCAGAGGGGGCCGTAATGGTTCACCCCTCCACTTT,CSRGGRNGSPLHF
TRBD2,TRBJ2-3,TRBV4-1,many,TGTGCCAGCAGCCAAATAGCGGGGGGCACAGATACGCAGTATTTT,CASSQIAGGTDTQYF
TRBD2,TRBJ2-1,TRBV7-6,NA,TGTGCCAGCAGTGGGGCGAGCGGGGGGTTGTGGGATGAGCAGTTCTTC,CASSGASGGLWDEQFF
TRBD2,TRBJ2-7,TRBV7-9,NA,TGTGCCAGCAGCTTATTGGGAGCGGGAGGTACCTACGAGCAGTACTTC,CASSLLGAGGTYEQYF
NA,TRBJ2-5,TRBV20-1,NA,TGCAGTGCTAGAGATGGGGGGCTAGAGACCCAGTACTTC,CSARDGGLETQYF
TRBD1,TRBJ1-1,TRBV5-1,NA,TGCGCCAGCAGCGTAGACAGGGATAACACTGAAGCTTTCTTT,CASSVDRDNTEAFF
NA,TRBJ2-5,TRBV7-8,NA,TGTGCCAGCAGCTTCGTGGCGTACCAAGAGACCCAGTACTTC,CASSFVAYQETQYF
NA,TRBJ2-6,TRBV24-1,NA,TGTGCCACCAGTGCCTCTGGGGCCAACGTCCTGACTTTC,CATSASGANVLTF
NA,TRBJ2-7,TRBV20-1,NA,TGCAGTGCTAAGACTAGGACCTACAATGAGCAGTACTTC,CSAKTRTYNEQYF
TRBD2,TRBJ2-3,TRBV20-1,few,TGCAGTGCTAGGCCCATAGCGGGGGGGATCGCAGATACGCAGTATTTT,CSARPIAGGIADTQYF
NA,TRBJ2-1,TRBV11-3,NA,TGTGCCAGCAGCCGAGACTCCATGTTCGACGACAATGAGCAGTTCTTC,CASSRDSMFDDNEQFF
NA,TRBJ2-5,TRBV11-1,NA,TGTGCCAGCAGCGCCTGGGTTGTGGAGACCCAGTACTTC,CASSAWVVETQYF
NA,TRBJ2-7,TRBV28,NA,TGTGCCAGCAGGGAACAGGGATTTCCCTACGAGCAGTACTTC,CASREQGFPYEQYF